This TCR beta chain was sequenced during a study of T cell responses to AZD1222 COVID-19 vaccine. Only in-frame clones appear in the TCRdb table, and some are missing; sequencing was by immunoSEQ multiplex PCR. This table has about 100,000 clones, around 96% appearing once. V shed 3 bases, J shed 3 bases, and the junction held 6 bases outside the gene matches. Looked up from germline, CDR1 is KGHSH and CDR2 is LQKENI. The CDR3 runs to 16 residues. V is TRBV18 and J is TRBJ2-1, with TRBD2 matching 9 bases. The TCR comes from an adult in good health. The sample was peripheral blood, taken on day 0 of AZD1222 vaccination. CDR3 bases: TGTGCCAGCTCACCTCGGGGGACTAGCATCTACAATGAGCAGTTCTTC. Amino acid sequence: CASSPRGTSIYNEQFF.